This T cell receptor beta chain stems from a study of OX40 agonist ivuxolimab in advanced cancers. Profiled with immunoSEQ multiplex PCR; TCRdb holds only in-frame clones, not every one. This table has tens of thousands of clones, roughly 90% appearing once. This clonotype was sampled from an adult with an advanced solid tumor such as melanoma, head and neck, liver or kidney cancer. This specimen was CD4+ or CD8+ T cells sorted from blood, taken in a trial of the OX40 agonist ivuxolimab.

The CDR3 protein is CASSLWYGENTEAFF. CDR3 bases: TGTGCCAGCAGTTTATGGTATGGGGAGAACACTGAAGCTTTCTTT. The chain carries TRBV27 and TRBJ1-1; no clear D gene. The germline V gene encodes CDR1 MNHEY and CDR2 SMNVEV (reference sequence). The CDR3 loop spans 15 amino acids. The V and J ends lost 1 base and 1 base respectively, with 10 bases between them.